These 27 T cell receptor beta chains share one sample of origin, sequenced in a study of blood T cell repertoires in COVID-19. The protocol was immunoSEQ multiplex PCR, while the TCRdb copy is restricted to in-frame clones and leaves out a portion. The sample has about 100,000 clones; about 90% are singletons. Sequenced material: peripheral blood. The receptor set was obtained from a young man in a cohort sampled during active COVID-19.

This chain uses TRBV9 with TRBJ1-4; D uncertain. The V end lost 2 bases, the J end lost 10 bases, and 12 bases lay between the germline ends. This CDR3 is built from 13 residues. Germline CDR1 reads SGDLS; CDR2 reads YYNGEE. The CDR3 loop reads CASSVDGRGKLFF. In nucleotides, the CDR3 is TGTGCCAGCAGCGTGGACGGTCGGGGAAAACTGTTTTTT.

The CDR3 sequence is CASLSLQGIEETQYF. The CDR3 coding sequence is TGTGCCAGCCTCTCCCTCCAGGGGATAGAAGAGACCCAGTACTTC. The chain is built from TRBV6-5 and TRBJ2-5; possible D gene TRBD1, 6 bases. V was pared by 8 bases and J by 3 bases, with 19 bases between. The CDR3 runs to 15 residues. Germline lookup yields CDR1 MNHEY and CDR2 SVGAGI.

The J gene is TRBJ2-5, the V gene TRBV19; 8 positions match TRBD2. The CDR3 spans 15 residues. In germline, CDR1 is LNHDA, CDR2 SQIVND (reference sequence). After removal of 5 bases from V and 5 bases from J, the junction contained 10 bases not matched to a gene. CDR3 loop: CASSGERGKWETQYF. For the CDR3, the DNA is TGTGCCAGTAGTGGGGAGCGGGGGAAATGGGAGACCCAGTACTTC.

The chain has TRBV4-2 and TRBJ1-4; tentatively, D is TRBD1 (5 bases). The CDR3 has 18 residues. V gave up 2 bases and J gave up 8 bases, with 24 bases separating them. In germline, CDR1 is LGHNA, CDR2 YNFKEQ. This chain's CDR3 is CASSQFEVAGSVGEKLFF. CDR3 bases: TGTGCCAGCAGCCAATTTGAGGTGGCAGGGTCGGTGGGGGAAAAACTGTTTTTT.

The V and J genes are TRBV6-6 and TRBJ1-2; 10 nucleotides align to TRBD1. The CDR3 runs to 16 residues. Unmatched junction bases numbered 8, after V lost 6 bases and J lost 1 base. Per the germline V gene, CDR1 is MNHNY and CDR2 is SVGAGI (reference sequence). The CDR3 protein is CASSPTRDRGNYGYTF. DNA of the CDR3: TGTGCCAGCAGCCCAACGCGGGACAGGGGTAACTATGGCTACACCTTC.

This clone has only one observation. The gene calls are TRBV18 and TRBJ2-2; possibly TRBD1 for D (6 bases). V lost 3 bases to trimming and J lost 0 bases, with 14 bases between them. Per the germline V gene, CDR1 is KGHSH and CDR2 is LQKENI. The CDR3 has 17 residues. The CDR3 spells CASSPWTVAANTGELFF. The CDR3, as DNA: TGTGCCAGCTCACCCTGGACAGTAGCTGCGAACACCGGGGAGCTGTTTTTT.

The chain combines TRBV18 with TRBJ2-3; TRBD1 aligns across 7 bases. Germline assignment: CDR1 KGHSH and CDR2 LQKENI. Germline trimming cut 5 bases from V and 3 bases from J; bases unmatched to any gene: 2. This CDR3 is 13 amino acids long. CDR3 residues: CASSNRGTDTQYF. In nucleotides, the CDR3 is TGTGCCAGCTCAAACAGGGGTACAGATACGCAGTATTTT.

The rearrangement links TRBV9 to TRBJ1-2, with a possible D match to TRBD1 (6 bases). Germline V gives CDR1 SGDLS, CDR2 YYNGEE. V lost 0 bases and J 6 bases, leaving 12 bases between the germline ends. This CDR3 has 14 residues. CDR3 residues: CASSVATGLDGYTF. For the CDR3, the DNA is TGTGCCAGCAGCGTAGCCACAGGGTTGGATGGCTACACCTTC.

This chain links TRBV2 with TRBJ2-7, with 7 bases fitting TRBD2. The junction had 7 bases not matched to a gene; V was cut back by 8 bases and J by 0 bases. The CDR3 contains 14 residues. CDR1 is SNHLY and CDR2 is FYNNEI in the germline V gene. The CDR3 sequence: CASWGEGSSYEQYF. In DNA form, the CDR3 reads TGTGCCAGCTGGGGGGAGGGAAGCTCCTACGAGCAGTACTTC.

CDR3 sequence reads: CASRSRELAGNTGELFF. Here the CDR3 DNA reads TGTGCCAGTAGATCCCGGGAACTAGCCGGGAACACCGGGGAGCTGTTTTTT. The chain links TRBV19 to TRBJ2-2; TRBD2 might be the D (6 bases). V was clipped by 6 bases and J by 1 base, with 18 bases between them. CDR3 size: 17 residues. Germline V gene data show CDR1 as LNHDA and CDR2 as SQIVND (reference sequence).

CDR3 sequence (DNA): TGTGCCAGCAGGACCCCCGGGACAGTAAACACTGAAGCTTTCTTT. It specifies CASRTPGTVNTEAFF. This sequence joins TRBV7-9 and TRBJ1-1, with 7 nucleotides matching TRBD1. The trim removed 6 bases at V and 2 bases at J, leaving 9 bases unmatched. This CDR3 has 15 amino acids. Germline V CDR1 and CDR2: SEHNR, FQNEAQ (reference sequence).

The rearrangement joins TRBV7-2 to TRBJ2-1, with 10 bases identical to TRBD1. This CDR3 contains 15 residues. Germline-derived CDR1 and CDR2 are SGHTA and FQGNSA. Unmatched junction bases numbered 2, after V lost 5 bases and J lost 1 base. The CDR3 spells CASSADRGSYNEQFF. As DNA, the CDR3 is TGTGCCAGCAGCGCGGACAGGGGGTCCTACAATGAGCAGTTCTTC.

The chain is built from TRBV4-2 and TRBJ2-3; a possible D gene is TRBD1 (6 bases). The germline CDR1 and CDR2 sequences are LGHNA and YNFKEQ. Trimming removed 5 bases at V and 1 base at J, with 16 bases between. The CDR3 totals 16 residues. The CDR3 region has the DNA TGTGCCAGCAGCGGTAAGGGGGATCTCGGCACAGATACGCAGTATTTT. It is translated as CASSGKGDLGTDTQYF.

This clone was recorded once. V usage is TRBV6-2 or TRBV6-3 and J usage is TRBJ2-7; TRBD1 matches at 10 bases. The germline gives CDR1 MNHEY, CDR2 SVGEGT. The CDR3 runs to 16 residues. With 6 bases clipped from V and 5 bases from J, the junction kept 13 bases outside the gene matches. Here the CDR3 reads CASSPVFGTGADEQYF. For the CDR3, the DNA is TGTGCCAGCAGCCCTGTGTTTGGGACAGGGGCTGACGAGCAGTACTTC.

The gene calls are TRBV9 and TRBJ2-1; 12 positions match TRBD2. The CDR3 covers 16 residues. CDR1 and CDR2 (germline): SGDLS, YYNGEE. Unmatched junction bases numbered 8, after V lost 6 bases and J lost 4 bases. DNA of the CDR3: TGTGCCAGCACCACTAGCGGGGGGTCACCTTACAATGAGCAGTTCTTC. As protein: CASTTSGGSPYNEQFF.

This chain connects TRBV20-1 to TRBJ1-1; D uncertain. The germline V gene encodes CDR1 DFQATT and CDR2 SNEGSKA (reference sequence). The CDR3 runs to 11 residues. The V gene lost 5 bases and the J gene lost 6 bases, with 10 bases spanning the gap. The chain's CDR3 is CSAAGVSEAFF. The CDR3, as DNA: TGCAGTGCTGCCGGGGTCTCTGAAGCTTTCTTT.

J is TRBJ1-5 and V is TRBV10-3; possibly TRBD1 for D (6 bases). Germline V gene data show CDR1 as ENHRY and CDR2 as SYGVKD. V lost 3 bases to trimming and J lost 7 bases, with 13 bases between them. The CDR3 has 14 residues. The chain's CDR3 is CAISDTGPGQPQHF. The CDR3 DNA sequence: TGTGCCATCAGTGACACAGGGCCGGGGCAGCCCCAGCATTTT.

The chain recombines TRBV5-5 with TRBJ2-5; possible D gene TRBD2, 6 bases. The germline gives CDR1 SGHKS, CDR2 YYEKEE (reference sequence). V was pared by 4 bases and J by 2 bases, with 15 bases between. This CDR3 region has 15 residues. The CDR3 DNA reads TGTGCCAGCAGCGGGACGAGCGGGCCACAAGAGACCCAGTACTTC. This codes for CASSGTSGPQETQYF. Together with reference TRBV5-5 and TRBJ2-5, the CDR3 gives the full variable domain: DAGVTQSPTHLIKTRGQQVTLRCSPISGHKSVSWYQQVLGQGPQFIFQYYEKEERGRGNFPDRFSARQFPNYSSELNVNALLLGDSALYLCASSGTSGPQETQYFGPGTRLLVL.

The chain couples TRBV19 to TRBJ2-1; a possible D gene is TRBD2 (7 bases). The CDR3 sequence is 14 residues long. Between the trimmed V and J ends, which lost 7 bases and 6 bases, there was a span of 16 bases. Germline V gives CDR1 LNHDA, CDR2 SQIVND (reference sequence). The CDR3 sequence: CASKGGRMFNEQFF. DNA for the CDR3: TGTGCCAGTAAGGGGGGGCGGATGTTCAATGAGCAGTTCTTC.

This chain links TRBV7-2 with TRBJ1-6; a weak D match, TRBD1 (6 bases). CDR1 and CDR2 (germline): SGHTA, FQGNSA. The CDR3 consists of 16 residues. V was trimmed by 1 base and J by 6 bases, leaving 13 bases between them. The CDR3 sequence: CASSLGLAGANSPLHF. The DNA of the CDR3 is TGTGCCAGCAGCTTAGGTCTGGCAGGGGCTAATTCACCCCTCCACTTT.

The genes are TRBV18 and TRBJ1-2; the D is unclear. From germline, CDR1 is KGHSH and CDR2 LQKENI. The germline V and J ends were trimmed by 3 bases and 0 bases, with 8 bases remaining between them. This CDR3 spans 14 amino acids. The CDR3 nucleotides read TGTGCCAGCTCACCTTCGGAGGCTAACTATGGCTACACCTTC. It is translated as CASSPSEANYGYTF.

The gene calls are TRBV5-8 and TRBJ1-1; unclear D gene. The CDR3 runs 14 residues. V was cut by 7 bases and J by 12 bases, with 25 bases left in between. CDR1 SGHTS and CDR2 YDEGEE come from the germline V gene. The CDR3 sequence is CASARRVKWLESFF. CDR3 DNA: TGTGCCAGCGCCCGACGGGTCAAGTGGCTAGAATCTTTCTTT.

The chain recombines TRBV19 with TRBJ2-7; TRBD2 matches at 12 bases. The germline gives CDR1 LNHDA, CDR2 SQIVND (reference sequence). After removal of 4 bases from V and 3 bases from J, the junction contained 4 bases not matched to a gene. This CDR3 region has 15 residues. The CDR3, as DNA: TGTGCCAGTAGTAGAGGGACTAGCGGGCTCTACGAGCAGTACTTC. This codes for CASSRGTSGLYEQYF.

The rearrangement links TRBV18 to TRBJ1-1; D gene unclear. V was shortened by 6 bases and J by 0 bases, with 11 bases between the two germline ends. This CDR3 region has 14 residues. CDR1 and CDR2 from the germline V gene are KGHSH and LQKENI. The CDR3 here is CASSVGRVNTEAFF. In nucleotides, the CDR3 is TGTGCCAGCTCGGTCGGGAGGGTGAACACTGAAGCTTTCTTT.

The CDR3 is CASSPSEGPGDTQYF. The CDR3 nucleotides are TGTGCCAGCAGCCCTAGTGAGGGCCCGGGAGATACGCAGTATTTT. The gene calls are TRBV7-9 and TRBJ2-3; the D gene is possibly TRBD2 (5 bases). The CDR3 loop spans 15 amino acids. The germline V gene has CDR1 SEHNR and CDR2 FQNEAQ (reference sequence). The V end was cut by 5 bases, the J end by 5 bases, with 17 bases between.

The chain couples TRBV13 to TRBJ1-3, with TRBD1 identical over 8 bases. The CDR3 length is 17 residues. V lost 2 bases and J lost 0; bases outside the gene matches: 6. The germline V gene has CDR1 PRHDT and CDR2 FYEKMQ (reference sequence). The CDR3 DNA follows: TGTGCCAGCAGCTTATTAGCAGGGGGCCTCTCTGGAAACACCATATATTTT. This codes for CASSLLAGGLSGNTIYF.

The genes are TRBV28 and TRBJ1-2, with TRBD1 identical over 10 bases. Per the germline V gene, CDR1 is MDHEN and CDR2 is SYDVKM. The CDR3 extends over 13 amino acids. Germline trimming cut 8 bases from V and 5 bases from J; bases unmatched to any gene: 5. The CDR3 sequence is CASLGDRGYGYTF. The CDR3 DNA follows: TGTGCCAGCCTCGGGGACAGGGGTTATGGCTACACCTTC.